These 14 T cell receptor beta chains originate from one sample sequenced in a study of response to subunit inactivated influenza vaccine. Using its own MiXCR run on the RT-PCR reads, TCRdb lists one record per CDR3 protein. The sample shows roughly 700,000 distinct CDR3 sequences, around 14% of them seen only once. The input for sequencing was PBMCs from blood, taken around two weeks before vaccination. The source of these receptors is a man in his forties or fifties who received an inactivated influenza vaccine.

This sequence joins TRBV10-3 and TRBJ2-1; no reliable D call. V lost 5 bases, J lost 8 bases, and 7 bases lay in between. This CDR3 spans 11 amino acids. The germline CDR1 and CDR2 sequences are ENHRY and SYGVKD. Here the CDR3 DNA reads TGTGCCATCAGTACCGGTTATGAGCAGTTCTTC. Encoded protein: CAISTGYEQFF.

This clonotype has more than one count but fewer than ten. This CDR3 is CSATPGTGGLATQYF. The CDR3 DNA reads TGCAGTGCAACACCCGGGACAGGGGGGCTGGCTACGCAGTATTTT. The chain couples TRBV20-1 to TRBJ2-3; 11 bases fit TRBD1. Germline lookup yields CDR1 DFQATT and CDR2 SNEGSKA (reference sequence). The CDR3 has 15 residues. V shed 6 bases and J 8 bases; nucleotides not matched to a gene: 13.

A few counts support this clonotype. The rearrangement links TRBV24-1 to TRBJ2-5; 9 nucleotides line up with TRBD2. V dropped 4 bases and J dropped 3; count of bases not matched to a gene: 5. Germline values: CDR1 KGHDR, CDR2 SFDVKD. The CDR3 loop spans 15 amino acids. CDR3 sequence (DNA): TGTGCCACCAGTGACGAGACTAGCGGAGAAGAGACCCAGTACTTC. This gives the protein CATSDETSGEETQYF.

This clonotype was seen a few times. CDR3 loop: CASSTGTSEQFF. In DNA, the CDR3 is TGTGCCAGCTCAACCGGGACAAGTGAGCAGTTCTTC. The chain is built from TRBV18 and TRBJ2-1; a weak D match, TRBD1 (6 bases). V lost 5 bases to trimming and J lost 9 bases, with 11 bases between them. This CDR3 spans 12 amino acids. CDR1 and CDR2 (germline): KGHSH, LQKENI.

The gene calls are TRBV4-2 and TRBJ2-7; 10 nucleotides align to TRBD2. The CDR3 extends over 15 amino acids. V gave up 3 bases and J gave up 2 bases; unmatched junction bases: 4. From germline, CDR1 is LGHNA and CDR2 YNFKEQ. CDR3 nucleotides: TGTGCCAGCAGCCATTTACTAGCGGGGACCTACGAGCAGTACTTC. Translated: CASSHLLAGTYEQYF.

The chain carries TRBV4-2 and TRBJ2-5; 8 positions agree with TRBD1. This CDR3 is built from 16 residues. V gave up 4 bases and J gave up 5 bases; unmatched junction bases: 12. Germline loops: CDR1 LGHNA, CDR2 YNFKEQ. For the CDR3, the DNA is TGTGCCAGCAGCCGAGCGGTCGACAGGGGTTGGGAGACCCAGTACTTC. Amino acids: CASSRAVDRGWETQYF.

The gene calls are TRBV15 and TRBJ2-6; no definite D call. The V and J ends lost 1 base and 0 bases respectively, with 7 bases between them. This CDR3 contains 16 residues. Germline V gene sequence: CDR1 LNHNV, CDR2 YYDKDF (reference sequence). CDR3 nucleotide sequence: TGTGCCACCAGCAGAGGGAAGGGCTCTGGGGCCAACGTCCTGACTTTC. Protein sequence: CATSRGKGSGANVLTF.

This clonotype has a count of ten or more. The CDR3 is CASSVRTLWGYTF. CDR3 nucleotide sequence: TGTGCCAGCAGTGTCAGGACCCTCTGGGGCTACACCTTC. The rearrangement joins TRBV28 to TRBJ1-2; D is uncertain. Germline CDR1 is MDHEN and CDR2 is SYDVKM. The CDR3 covers 13 residues. V lost 5 bases, J lost 8 bases, and 15 bases lay in between.

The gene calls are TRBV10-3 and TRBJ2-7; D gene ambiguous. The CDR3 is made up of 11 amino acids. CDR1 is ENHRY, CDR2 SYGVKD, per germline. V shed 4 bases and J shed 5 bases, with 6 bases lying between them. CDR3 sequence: CAISGQNEQYF. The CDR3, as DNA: TGTGCCATCAGTGGCCAGAACGAGCAGTACTTC.

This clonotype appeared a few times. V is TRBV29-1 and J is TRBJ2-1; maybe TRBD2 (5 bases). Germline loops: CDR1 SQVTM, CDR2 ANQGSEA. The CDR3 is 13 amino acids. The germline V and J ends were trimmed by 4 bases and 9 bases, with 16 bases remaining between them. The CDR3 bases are TGCAGCGTTGGGGCGACTATATTTGGTGAGCAGTTCTTC. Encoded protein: CSVGATIFGEQFF.

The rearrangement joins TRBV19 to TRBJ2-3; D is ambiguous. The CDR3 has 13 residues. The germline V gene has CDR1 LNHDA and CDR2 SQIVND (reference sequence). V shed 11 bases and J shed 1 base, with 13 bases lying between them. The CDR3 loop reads CAGRFSGTDTQYF. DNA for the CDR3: TGTGCCGGGCGTTTTTCTGGCACAGATACGCAGTATTTT.

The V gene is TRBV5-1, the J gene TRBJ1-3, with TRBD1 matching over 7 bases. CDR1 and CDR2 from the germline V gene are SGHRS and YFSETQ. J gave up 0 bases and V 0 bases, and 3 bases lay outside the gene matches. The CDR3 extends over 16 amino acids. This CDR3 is CASSLADRASGNTIYF. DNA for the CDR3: TGCGCCAGCAGCTTGGCCGACAGGGCCTCTGGAAACACCATATATTTT.

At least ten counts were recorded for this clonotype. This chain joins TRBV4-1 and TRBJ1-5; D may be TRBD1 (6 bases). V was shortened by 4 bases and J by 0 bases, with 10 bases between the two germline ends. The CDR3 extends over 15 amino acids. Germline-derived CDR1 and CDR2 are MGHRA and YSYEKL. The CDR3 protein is CASSPYRDSNQPQHF. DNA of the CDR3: TGCGCCAGCAGCCCATACAGGGATAGCAATCAGCCCCAGCATTTT.

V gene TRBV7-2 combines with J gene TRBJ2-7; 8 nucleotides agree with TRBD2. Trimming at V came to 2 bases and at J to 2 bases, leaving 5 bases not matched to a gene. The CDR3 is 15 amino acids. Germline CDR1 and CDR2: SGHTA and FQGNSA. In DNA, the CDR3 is TGTGCCAGCAGCTTATCGGTAGCGGGACCCTACGAGCAGTACTTC. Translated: CASSLSVAGPYEQYF.